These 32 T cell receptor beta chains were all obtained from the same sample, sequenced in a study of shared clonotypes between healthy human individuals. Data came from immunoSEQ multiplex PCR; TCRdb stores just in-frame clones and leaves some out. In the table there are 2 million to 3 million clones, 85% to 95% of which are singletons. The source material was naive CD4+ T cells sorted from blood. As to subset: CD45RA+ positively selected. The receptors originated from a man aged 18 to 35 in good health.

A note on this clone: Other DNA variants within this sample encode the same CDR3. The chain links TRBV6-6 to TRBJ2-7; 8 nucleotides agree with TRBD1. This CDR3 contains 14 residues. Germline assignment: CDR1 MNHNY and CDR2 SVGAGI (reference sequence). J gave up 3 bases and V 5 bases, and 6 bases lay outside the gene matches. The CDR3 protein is CASSHGQGGYEQYF. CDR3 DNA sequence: TGTGCCAGCAGTCACGGACAGGGCGGCTACGAGCAGTACTTC.

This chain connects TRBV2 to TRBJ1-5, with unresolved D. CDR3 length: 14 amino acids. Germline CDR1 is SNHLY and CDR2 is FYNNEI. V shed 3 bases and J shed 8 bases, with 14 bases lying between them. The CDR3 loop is CASSDPRLAEPQHF. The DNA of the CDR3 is TGTGCCAGCAGTGACCCGCGGTTGGCGGAGCCCCAGCATTTT.

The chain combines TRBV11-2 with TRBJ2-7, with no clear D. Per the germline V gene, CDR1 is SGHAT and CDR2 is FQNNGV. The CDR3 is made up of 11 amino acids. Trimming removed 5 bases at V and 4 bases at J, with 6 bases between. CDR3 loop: CASSVRYEQYF. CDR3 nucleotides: TGTGCCAGCAGCGTCAGGTACGAGCAGTACTTC.

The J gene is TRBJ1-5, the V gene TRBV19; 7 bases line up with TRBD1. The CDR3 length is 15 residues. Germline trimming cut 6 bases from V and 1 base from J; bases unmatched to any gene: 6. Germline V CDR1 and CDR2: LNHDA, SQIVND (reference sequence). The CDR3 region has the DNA TGTGCCAGTAGGGACACAGGGGAGAGCAATCAGCCCCAGCATTTT. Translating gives CASRDTGESNQPQHF.

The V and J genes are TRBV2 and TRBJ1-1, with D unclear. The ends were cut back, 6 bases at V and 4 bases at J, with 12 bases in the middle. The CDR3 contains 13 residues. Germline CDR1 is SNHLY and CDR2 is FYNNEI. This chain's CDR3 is CASSKVVSTEAFF. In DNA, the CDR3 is TGTGCCAGCAGCAAGGTAGTTAGCACTGAAGCTTTCTTT.

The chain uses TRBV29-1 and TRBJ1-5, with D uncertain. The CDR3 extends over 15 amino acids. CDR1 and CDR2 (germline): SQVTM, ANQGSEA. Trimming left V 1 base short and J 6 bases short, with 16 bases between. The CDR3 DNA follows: TGCAGCGTTGAAGCCAGGCCGAATAAACGTCAGCCCCAGCATTTT. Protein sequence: CSVEARPNKRQPQHF.

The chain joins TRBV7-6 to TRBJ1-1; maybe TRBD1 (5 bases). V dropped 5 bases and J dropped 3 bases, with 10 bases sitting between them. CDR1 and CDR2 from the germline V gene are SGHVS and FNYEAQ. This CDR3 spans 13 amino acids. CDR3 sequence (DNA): TGTGCCAGCAGCAAAGGGACCCACACTGAAGCTTTCTTT. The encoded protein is CASSKGTHTEAFF.

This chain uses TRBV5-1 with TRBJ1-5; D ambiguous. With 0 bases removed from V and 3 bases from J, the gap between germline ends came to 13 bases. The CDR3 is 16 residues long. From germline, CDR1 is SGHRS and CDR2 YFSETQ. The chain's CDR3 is CASSLEPNLLNQPQHF. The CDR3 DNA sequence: TGCGCCAGCAGCTTGGAACCGAATTTACTCAATCAGCCCCAGCATTTT. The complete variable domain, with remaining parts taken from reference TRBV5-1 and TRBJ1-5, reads KAGVTQTPRYLIKTRGQQVTLSCSPISGHRSVSWYQQTPGQGLQFLFEYFSETQRNKGNFPGRFSGRQFSNSRSEMNVSTLELGDSALYLCASSLEPNLLNQPQHFGDGTRLSIL.

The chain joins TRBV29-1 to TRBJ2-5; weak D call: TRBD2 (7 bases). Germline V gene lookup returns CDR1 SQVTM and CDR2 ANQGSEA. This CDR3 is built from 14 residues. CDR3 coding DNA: TGCAGTGCCCGTAAGGGGGAGGGCCGGGAGACCCAGTACTTC. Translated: CSARKGEGRETQYF.

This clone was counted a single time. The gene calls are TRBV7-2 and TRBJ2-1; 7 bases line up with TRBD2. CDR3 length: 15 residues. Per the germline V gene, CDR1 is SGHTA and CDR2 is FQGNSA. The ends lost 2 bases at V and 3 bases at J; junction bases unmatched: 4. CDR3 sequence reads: CASSLSGVRYNEQFF. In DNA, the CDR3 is TGTGCCAGCAGCTTAAGCGGGGTTCGCTACAATGAGCAGTTCTTC.

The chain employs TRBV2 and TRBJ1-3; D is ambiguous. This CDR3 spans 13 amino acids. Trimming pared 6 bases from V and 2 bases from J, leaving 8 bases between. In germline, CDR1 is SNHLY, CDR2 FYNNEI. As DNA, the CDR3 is TGTGCCAGCAGAGTTAACACTGGAAACACCATATATTTT. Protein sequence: CASRVNTGNTIYF.

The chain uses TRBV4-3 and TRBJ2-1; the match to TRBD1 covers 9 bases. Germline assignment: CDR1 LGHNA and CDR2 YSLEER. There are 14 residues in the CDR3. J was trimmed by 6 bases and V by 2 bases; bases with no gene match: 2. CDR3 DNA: TGCGCCAGCAGCCAACAGACAGGGGGCAATGAGCAGTTCTTC. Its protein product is CASSQQTGGNEQFF.

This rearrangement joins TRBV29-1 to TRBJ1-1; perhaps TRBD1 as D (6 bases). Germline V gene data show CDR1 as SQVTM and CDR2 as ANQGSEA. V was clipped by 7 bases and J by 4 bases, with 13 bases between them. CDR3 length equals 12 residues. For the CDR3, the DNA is TGCAGCGGAATACAGGGAATCACTGAAGCTTTCTTT. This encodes CSGIQGITEAFF.

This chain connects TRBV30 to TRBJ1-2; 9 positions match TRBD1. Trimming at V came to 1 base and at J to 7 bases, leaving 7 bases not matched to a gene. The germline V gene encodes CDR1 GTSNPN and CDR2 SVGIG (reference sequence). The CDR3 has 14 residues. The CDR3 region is CAWSGTGAPLGYTF. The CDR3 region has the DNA TGTGCCTGGAGTGGGACAGGGGCCCCCCTTGGCTACACCTTC.

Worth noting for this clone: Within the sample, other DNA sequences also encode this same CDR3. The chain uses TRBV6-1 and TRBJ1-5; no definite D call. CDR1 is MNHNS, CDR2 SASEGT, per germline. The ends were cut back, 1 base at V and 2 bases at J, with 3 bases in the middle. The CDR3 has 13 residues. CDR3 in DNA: TGTGCCAGCAGTGAAGAAGGCAATCAGCCCCAGCATTTT. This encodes CASSEEGNQPQHF.

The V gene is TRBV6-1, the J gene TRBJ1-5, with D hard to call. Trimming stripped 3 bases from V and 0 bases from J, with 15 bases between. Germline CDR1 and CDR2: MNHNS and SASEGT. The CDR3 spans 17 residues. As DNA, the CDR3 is TGTGCCAGCAGTGAGGACCCTCAAAGTTATAGCAATCAGCCCCAGCATTTT. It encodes CASSEDPQSYSNQPQHF.

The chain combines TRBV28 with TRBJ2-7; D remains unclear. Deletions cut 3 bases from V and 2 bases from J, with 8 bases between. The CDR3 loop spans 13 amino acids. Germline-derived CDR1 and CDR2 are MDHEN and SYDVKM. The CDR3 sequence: CASSFNQPYEQYF. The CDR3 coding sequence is TGTGCCAGCAGTTTCAACCAACCCTACGAGCAGTACTTC.

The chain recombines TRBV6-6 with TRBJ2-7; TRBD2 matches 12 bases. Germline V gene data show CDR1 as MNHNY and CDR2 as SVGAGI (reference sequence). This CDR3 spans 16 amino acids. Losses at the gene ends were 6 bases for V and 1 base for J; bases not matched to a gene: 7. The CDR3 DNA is TGTGCCAGCAGCGGACTAGCGGGAAAGAAGTCCTACGAGCAGTACTTC. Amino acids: CASSGLAGKKSYEQYF.

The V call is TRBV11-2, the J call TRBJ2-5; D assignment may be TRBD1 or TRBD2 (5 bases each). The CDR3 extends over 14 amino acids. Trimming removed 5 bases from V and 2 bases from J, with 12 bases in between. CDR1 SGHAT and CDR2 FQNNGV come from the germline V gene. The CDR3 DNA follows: TGTGCCAGCAGCCCGGGGACCAAACAAGAGACCCAGTACTTC. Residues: CASSPGTKQETQYF.

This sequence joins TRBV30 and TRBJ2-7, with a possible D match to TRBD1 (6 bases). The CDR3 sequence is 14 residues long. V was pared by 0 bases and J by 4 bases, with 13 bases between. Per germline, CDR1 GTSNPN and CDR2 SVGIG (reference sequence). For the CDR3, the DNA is TGTGCCTGGAGTGTAGGTGGGGGCGAATACGAGCAGTACTTC. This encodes CAWSVGGGEYEQYF.

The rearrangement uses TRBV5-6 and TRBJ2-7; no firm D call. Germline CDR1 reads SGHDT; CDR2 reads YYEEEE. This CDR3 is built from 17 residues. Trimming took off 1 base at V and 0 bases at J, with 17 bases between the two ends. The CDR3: CASSLYVGNIFSYEQYF. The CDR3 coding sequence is TGTGCCAGCAGCTTGTACGTTGGTAACATCTTCTCCTACGAGCAGTACTTC. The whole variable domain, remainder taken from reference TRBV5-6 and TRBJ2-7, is DAGVTQSPTHLIKTRGQQVTLRCSPKSGHDTVSWYQQALGQGPQFIFQYYEEEERQRGNFPDRFSGHQFPNYSSELNVNALLLGDSALYLCASSLYVGNIFSYEQYFGPGTRLTVT.

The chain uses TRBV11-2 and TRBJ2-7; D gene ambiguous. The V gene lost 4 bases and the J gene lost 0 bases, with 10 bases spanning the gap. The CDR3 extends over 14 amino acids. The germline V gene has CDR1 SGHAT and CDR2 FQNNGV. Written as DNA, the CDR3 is TGTGCCAGCAGCTCTCCCAGACACTCCTACGAGCAGTACTTC. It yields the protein CASSSPRHSYEQYF.

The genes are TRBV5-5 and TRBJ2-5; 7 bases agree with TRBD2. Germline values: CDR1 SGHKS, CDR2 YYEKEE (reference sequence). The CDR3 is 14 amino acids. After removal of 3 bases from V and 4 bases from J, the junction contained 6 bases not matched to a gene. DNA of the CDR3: TGTGCCAGCAGCTCGGGGGGTTTGAGAGAGACCCAGTACTTC. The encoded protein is CASSSGGLRETQYF.

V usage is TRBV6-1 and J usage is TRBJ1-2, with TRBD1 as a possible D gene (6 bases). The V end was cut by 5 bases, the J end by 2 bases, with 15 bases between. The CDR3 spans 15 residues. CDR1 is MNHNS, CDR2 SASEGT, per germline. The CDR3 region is CASSRWTEINYGYTF. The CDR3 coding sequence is TGTGCCAGCAGTCGTTGGACAGAGATAAACTATGGCTACACCTTC.

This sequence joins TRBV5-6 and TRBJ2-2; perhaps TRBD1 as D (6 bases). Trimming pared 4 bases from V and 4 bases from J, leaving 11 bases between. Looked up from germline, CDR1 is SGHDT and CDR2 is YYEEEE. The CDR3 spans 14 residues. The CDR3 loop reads CASSPRGLTGELFF. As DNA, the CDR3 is TGTGCCAGCAGCCCCAGGGGCCTCACCGGGGAGCTGTTTTTT.

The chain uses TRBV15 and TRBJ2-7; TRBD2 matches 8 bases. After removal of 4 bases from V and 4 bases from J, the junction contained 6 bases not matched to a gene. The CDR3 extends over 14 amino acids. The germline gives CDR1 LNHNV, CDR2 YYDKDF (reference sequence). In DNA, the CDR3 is TGTGCCACCAGCACTCCGAGCGGGGGATACGAGCAGTACTTC. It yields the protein CATSTPSGGYEQYF. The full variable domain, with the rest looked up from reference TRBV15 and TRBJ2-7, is DAMVIQNPRYQVTQFGKPVTLSCSQTLNHNVMYWYQQKSSQAPKLLFHYYDKDFNNEADTPDNFQSRRPNTSFCFLDIRSPGLGDTAMYLCATSTPSGGYEQYFGPGTRLTVT.

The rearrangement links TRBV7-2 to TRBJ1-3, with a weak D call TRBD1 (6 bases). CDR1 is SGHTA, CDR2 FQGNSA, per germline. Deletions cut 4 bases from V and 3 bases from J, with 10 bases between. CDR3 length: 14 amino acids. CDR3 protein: CASSSLGGGNTIYF. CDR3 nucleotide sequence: TGTGCCAGCAGCTCCTTAGGGGGTGGAAACACCATATATTTT.

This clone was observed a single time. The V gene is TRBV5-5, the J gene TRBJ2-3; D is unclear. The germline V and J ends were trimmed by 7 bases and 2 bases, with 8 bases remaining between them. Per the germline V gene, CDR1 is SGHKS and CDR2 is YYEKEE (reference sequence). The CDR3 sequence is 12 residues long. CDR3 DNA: TGTGCCAGCGGGCACTTCACAGATACGCAGTATTTT. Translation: CASGHFTDTQYF.

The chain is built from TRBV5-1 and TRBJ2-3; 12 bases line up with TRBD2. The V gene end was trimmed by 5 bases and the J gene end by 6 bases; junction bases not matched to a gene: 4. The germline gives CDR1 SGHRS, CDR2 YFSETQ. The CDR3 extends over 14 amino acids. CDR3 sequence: CASRTGLAGDTQYF. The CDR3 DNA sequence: TGCGCCAGCAGGACGGGACTAGCGGGTGATACGCAGTATTTT.

The CDR3 loop is CAIRARDTTYEQYF. Written as DNA, the CDR3 is TGTGCCATCAGGGCCCGGGACACAACCTACGAGCAGTACTTC. V is TRBV10-3 and J is TRBJ2-7, with TRBD1 as a possible D gene (6 bases). The CDR3 covers 14 residues. The V and J ends lost 6 bases and 2 bases respectively, with 14 bases between them. From germline, CDR1 is ENHRY and CDR2 SYGVKD.

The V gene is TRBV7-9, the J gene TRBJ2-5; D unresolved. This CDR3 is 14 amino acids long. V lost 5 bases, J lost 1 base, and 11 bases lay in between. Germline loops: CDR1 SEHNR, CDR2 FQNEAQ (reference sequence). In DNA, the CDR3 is TGTGCCAGCAGCACATCCAGGCCCCAAGAGACCCAGTACTTC. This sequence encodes CASSTSRPQETQYF.

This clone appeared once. The CDR3 nucleotides read TGTGCCTGGAGCGCCCGGCTATTTAACTATGGCTACACCTTC. It yields the protein CAWSARLFNYGYTF. The chain uses TRBV30 and TRBJ1-2; D remains unclear. The germline V and J ends were trimmed by 3 bases and 1 base, with 12 bases remaining between them. This CDR3 spans 14 amino acids. Germline CDR1 and CDR2: GTSNPN and SVGIG (reference sequence).